This T cell receptor beta chain was identified in a study of OX40 agonist ivuxolimab in advanced cancers. Study-wide results and caveats: Determination of antigen specificity was not performed for the expanded peripheral T cells. On average, CD8+ T cells showed a greater number of expanded clones than CD4+.

Of note for this clone: The antigen remains undetermined.

With 2 bases removed from V and 4 bases from J, the gap between germline ends came to 6 bases. Germline values: CDR1 GTSNPN, CDR2 SVGIG (reference sequence). The CDR3 is 11 amino acids. Method: immunoSEQ multiplex PCR; TCRdb's copy keeps in-frame clones and lacks some. The sample lists 150,000 to 170,000 clones; 85% to 95% were seen once. The starting material was CD4+ or CD8+ T cells sorted from blood, obtained in a trial of the OX40 agonist ivuxolimab. The V and J genes are TRBV30 and TRBJ2-7, with D unresolved. The sequence came from an adult with an advanced solid tumor such as melanoma, head and neck, liver or kidney cancer. CDR3 sequence: CAWSSRYEQYF. The CDR3 DNA reads as TGTGCCTGGAGTAGTCGGTACGAGCAGTACTTC. Full variable domain (rest looked up from reference TRBV30 and TRBJ2-7): SQTIHQWPATLVQPVGSPLSLECTVEGTSNPNLYWYRQAAGRGLQLLFYSVGIGQISSEVPQNLSASRPQDRQFILSSKKLLLSDSGFYLCAWSSRYEQYFGPGTRLTVT.